The present TCR beta chain was sequenced within a study of identical twins. Trimming took 5 bases from V and 2 from J, leaving 15 bases between them. This CDR3 has 16 amino acids. Using its own MiXCR run on the 5' RACE reads, TCRdb lists one record per CDR3 protein. The profile covers 500,000 to 550,000 distinct CDR3 sequences, with around 24% appearing a single time and about 0.5% taken by the ten largest. The sample holds a few counts of this clonotype. This sample was also put to use in a study of yellow fever vaccine responses in identical twins.

The receptor comes from a woman aged 18-29 years in good health. The chain has TRBV12-3 or TRBV12-4 and TRBJ2-2, with D possibly being TRBD1 (5 bases). Sequencing used CD4+ T cells sorted from blood. The CDR3 DNA sequence: TGTGCCAGCAGTCCGTTGGGGCGAGGAAACACCGGGGAGCTGTTTTTT. It yields the protein CASSPLGRGNTGELFF.